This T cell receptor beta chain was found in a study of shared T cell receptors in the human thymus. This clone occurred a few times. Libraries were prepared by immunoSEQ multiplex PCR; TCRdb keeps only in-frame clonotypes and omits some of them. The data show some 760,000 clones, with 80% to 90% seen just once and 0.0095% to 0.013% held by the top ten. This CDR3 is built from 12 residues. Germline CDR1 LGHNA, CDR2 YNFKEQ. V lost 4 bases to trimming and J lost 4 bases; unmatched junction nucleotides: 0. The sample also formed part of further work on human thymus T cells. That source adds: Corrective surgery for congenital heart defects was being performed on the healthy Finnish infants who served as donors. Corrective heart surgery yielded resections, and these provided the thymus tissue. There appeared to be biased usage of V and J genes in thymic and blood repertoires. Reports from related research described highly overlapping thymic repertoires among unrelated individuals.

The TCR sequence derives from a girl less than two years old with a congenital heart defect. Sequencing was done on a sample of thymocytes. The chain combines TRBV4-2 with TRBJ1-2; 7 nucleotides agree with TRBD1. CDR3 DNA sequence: TGTGCCAGCAGCCCAGGGGGCTATGGCTACACCTTC. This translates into CASSPGGYGYTF.